Below, 15 T cell receptor beta chains from the same sample are listed, as sequenced in a study of spatial heterogeneity in lung cancer. Described time point: sample taken at primary tumor resection. Whole RNA came from tumor, nontumor lung or frozen PBMC and was sequenced without being sorted. TCRdb recomputed calls from the 5' RACE reads with MiXCR, one row per CDR3 protein. Here the sample spans tens of thousands of distinct CDR3 sequences, 12% being singletons. This sample comprised PBMCs, obtained at surgery. Receptors originate from a male donor with early-stage non-small cell lung cancer.

V is TRBV28 and J is TRBJ1-6; D is ambiguous. The V gene lost 8 bases and the J gene lost 7 bases, with 9 bases spanning the gap. Germline CDR1 reads MDHEN; CDR2 reads SYDVKM. The CDR3 extends over 12 amino acids. CDR3 sequence: CASFSGNSPLHF. CDR3 coding DNA: TGTGCCAGCTTTAGCGGGAATTCACCCCTCCACTTT.

This chain links TRBV7-9 with TRBJ2-5, with D unclear. Germline V gene sequence: CDR1 SEHNR, CDR2 FQNEAQ (reference sequence). V lost 3 bases to trimming and J lost 3 bases, with 8 bases between them. There are 13 residues in the CDR3. CDR3 residues: CASSLFREETQYF. In DNA, the CDR3 is TGTGCCAGCAGCTTGTTTAGGGAAGAGACCCAGTACTTC.

The chain uses TRBV6-2 or TRBV6-3 and TRBJ2-7, with D possibly being TRBD1 (6 bases). Trimming shortened V by 8 bases and J by 4 bases, and 12 bases separated the two germline ends. This CDR3 has 12 residues. Germline-derived CDR1 and CDR2 are MNHEY and SVGEGT. The CDR3 spells CASGDRRYEQYF. DNA for the CDR3: TGTGCCAGCGGAGACAGGCGGTACGAGCAGTACTTC.

As regards this clonotype: The CDR3 ends on some other residue instead of the conserved phenylalanine or tryptophan, so this is likely a read error. It is unclear where the CDR3 begins or ends on the DNA, so no DNA is shown, and the CDR3 is as TCRdb lists it. V usage is TRBV6-5 and J usage is TRBJ2-7; the table's D call of TRBD1 was not tested on the DNA. Both ends counted, the CDR3 spans 13 residues. From germline, CDR1 is MNHEY and CDR2 SVGAGI. CDR3 protein: CASSSSGQGQEYL.

This clonotype was counted between two and nine times. The chain links TRBV5-1 to TRBJ2-5; TRBD2 matches 9 bases. This CDR3 is 16 amino acids long. J gave up 4 bases and V 0 bases, and 7 bases lay outside the gene matches. Germline V gene sequence: CDR1 SGHRS, CDR2 YFSETQ. The CDR3 coding sequence is TGCGCCAGCAGCTTGGAGTTGGCGGGAGGGCGAGAGACCCAGTACTTC. This sequence encodes CASSLELAGGRETQYF.

CDR3 loop: CASSPKGGETQYF. As DNA, the CDR3 is TGTGCCAGCAGCCCAAAAGGGGGGGAGACCCAGTACTTC. V and J are TRBV7-2 and TRBJ2-5; D is perhaps TRBD1 or TRBD2 (6 bases each). The V and J ends lost 5 bases and 5 bases respectively, with 12 bases between them. There are 13 residues in the CDR3. The germline V gene encodes CDR1 SGHTA and CDR2 FQGNSA.

The chain carries TRBV7-2 and TRBJ1-4; possibly TRBD1 for D (5 bases). Germline V gene sequence: CDR1 SGHTA, CDR2 FQGNSA. CDR3 length equals 16 residues. The ends were cut back, 5 bases at V and 2 bases at J, with 15 bases in the middle. CDR3 nucleotide sequence: TGTGCCAGCAGCGTTGGATCGGGACTCACTAATGAAAAACTGTTTTTT. Its protein product is CASSVGSGLTNEKLFF.

This clonotype was found a few times. The V gene is TRBV20-1, the J gene TRBJ2-3; 9 positions match TRBD1. The trim removed 5 bases at V and 2 bases at J, leaving 11 bases unmatched. The CDR3 spans 16 residues. Germline V gives CDR1 DFQATT, CDR2 SNEGSKA (reference sequence). DNA of the CDR3: TGCAGTGCTCCCGCTTTTGGACAGGGGTCCACAGATACGCAGTATTTT. Protein product: CSAPAFGQGSTDTQYF.

This clonotype was found many times. The chain joins TRBV6-2 or TRBV6-3 to TRBJ2-7; D gene ambiguous. Trimming took off 7 bases at V and 1 base at J, with 17 bases between the two ends. The CDR3 runs 15 residues. Germline V gives CDR1 MNHEY, CDR2 SVGEGT. This CDR3 is CASTPSAGQSYEQYF. The CDR3 region has the DNA TGTGCCAGCACCCCCTCCGCCGGCCAGTCCTACGAGCAGTACTTC.

The rearrangement links TRBV7-2 to TRBJ2-3, with 8 bases aligning to TRBD1. CDR1 is SGHTA and CDR2 is FQGNSA in the germline V gene. Germline trimming cut 1 base from V and 5 bases from J; bases unmatched to any gene: 11. The CDR3 is made up of 17 amino acids. The CDR3 region has the DNA TGTGCCAGCAGCTTAGTGTCAGCGTCAGGGGGCAAAGATACGCAGTATTTT. Encoded protein: CASSLVSASGGKDTQYF.

This clonotype has a handful of counts. V usage is TRBV7-2 and J usage is TRBJ2-3; no clear D gene. The CDR3 is made up of 13 amino acids. V lost 5 bases and J lost 0, with 6 bases in between. In germline, CDR1 is SGHTA, CDR2 FQGNSA. CDR3 in DNA: TGTGCCAGCAGCCAACCGAGCACAGATACGCAGTATTTT. Translated: CASSQPSTDTQYF.

This clonotype was recorded a few times. V is TRBV28 and J is TRBJ2-7, with D possibly being TRBD1 (6 bases). The CDR3 loop spans 13 amino acids. Germline V gene sequence: CDR1 MDHEN, CDR2 SYDVKM. The germline V and J ends were trimmed by 5 bases and 6 bases, with 14 bases remaining between them. The DNA of the CDR3 is TGTGCCAGCAGTCGTAACAGGGCGCGCGAGCAGTACTTC. It yields the protein CASSRNRAREQYF.

This rearrangement joins TRBV7-6 to TRBJ1-4; D is ambiguous. The CDR3 runs 15 residues. Germline CDR1 SGHVS, CDR2 FNYEAQ. V lost 1 base, J lost 0 bases, and 6 bases lay in between. The CDR3 loop is CASSLETATNEKLFF. The CDR3 DNA reads TGTGCCAGCAGCTTAGAGACGGCAACTAATGAAAAACTGTTTTTT.

V and J are TRBV7-6 and TRBJ2-5, with a possible D match to TRBD2 (7 bases). The CDR3 totals 16 residues. Germline V gives CDR1 SGHVS, CDR2 FNYEAQ. V lost 5 bases, J lost 4 bases, and 20 bases lay in between. CDR3 nucleotide sequence: TGTGCCAGCAGCCCCCGAGGGGGGGGCCTCCCAGAGACCCAGTACTTC. Residues: CASSPRGGGLPETQYF.

This clonotype has only a few counts. The chain employs TRBV20-1 and TRBJ1-4; 9 bases are a match to TRBD1. Germline-derived CDR1 and CDR2 are DFQATT and SNEGSKA (reference sequence). This CDR3 comprises 14 residues. V was clipped by 6 bases and J by 7 bases; unmatched bases: 9. The CDR3 DNA follows: TGCAGTGCCCGACACGGACAGGGGTTTGAAAAACTGTTTTTT. It yields the protein CSARHGQGFEKLFF.